This T cell receptor beta chain was sequenced during a study of control samples from healthy donors and cancer patients. Here immunoSEQ multiplex PCR was the method, and the copy in TCRdb shows in-frame clones only, minus some. The data contain some 100,000 clones, roughly 90% of them singletons. Germline CDR1 is LGHNA and CDR2 is YSLEER. The CDR3 sequence is 13 residues long. V lost 3 bases and J 7 bases, leaving 13 bases between the germline ends. The TCR originated in a human donor in good health. The donor label of this sample is uncertain. Sequencing was carried out using blood. The chain couples TRBV4-3 to TRBJ2-7, with D unclear. The DNA for the CDR3 is TGCGCCAGCAGCCACGGCCCGGTCAGGGAGCAGTACGTC. Translated: CASSHGPVREQYV.